Detailed here is one T cell receptor beta chain. The germline gives CDR1 MNHNY, CDR2 SVGAGI (reference sequence). The CDR3 totals 16 residues. V lost 2 bases to trimming and J lost 1 base, with 15 bases between them. This entry is derived from a study of blood T cell repertoires in COVID-19. On the study more broadly: COVID-19 samples collected from the United States, Italy and Spain covered acute and convalescent phases. PBMCs, B-cell-depleted T cells, or T cells were the source of the cDNA or gDNA that made up the material.

Per the authors' pipeline: Reference gene primer amplification gave estimated nucleated cell counts. Clones were sequenced by immunoSEQ multiplex PCR, and TCRdb holds only the in-frame ones, with some missing. V, J and clone size are those of that table, while D and trimming were read from the DNA. The repertoire holds 110,000 or so clones, about 85% seen once, with 13% in the top ten. This clonotype was obtained from a human donor in a cohort sampled during active COVID-19. V gene TRBV6-6 combines with J gene TRBJ2-7, with a tentative D call TRBD2 (5 bases). The specimen was peripheral blood. CDR3 protein: CASSYAVARGSYEQYF. The CDR3 DNA follows: TGTGCCAGCAGTTACGCGGTGGCTAGAGGGTCCTACGAGCAGTACTTC.